One and the same sample provided the 10 T cell receptor beta chains below, sequenced in a study of shared clonotypes between healthy human individuals. Sequencing used immunoSEQ multiplex PCR; TCRdb keeps in-frame clones, though not all of them. The table includes approximately 600,000 clones, 85% to 95% detected once. Naive CD8 cells lacked CD45RO, underwent positive selection for CCR7 and left out terminally differentiated effector memory CD45RA+ cells. The sample comprised naive CD8+ T cells sorted from blood. Source of these receptors: a young woman in good health.

V gene TRBV5-4 combines with J gene TRBJ2-7; 7 bases are a match to TRBD1. The CDR3 length is 14 residues. Trimming cost V 4 bases and J 6 bases; bases outside gene matches: 10. Germline assignment: CDR1 SGHNT and CDR2 YYREEE (reference sequence). The CDR3 DNA follows: TGTGCCAGCAGCCTATCGGGACAGCTTAGCGAGCAGTACTTC. Encoded protein: CASSLSGQLSEQYF.

The rearrangement uses TRBV4-1 and TRBJ2-3; 10 positions agree with TRBD1. The V and J ends lost 1 base and 3 bases, in that order; junction bases with no gene match: 4. The CDR3 contains 16 residues. Germline values: CDR1 MGHRA, CDR2 YSYEKL. CDR3 nucleotides: TGCGCCAGCAGCCAAGCCGGGACAGGGGAAACAGATACGCAGTATTTT. Amino acids: CASSQAGTGETDTQYF.

The chain uses TRBV2 and TRBJ1-2; maybe TRBD1 (5 bases). Germline CDR1 and CDR2: SNHLY and FYNNEI. The CDR3 totals 14 residues. Trimming removed 6 bases from V and 6 bases from J, with 17 bases in between. CDR3 sequence (DNA): TGTGCCAGCAGGTCCGCGGACATGGGCGATGGCTACACCTTC. Amino acid sequence: CASRSADMGDGYTF. Complete variable domain (other parts from reference TRBV2 and TRBJ1-2): EPEVTQTPSHQVTQMGQEVILRCVPISNHLYFYWYRQILGQKVEFLVSFYNNEISEKSEIFDDQFSVERPDGSNFTLKIRSTKLEDSAMYFCASRSADMGDGYTFGSGTRLTVV.

CDR3 in DNA: TGTGCCAGCATCCCGACTAACCGGGAGGTCACCGGGGAGCTGTTTTTT. Protein: CASIPTNREVTGELFF. The V call is TRBV5-8, the J call TRBJ2-2; 7 bases agree with TRBD2. Germline V gives CDR1 SGHTS, CDR2 YDEGEE. J was trimmed by 4 bases and V by 6 bases; bases with no gene match: 12. There are 16 residues in the CDR3. Full variable domain (rest looked up from reference TRBV5-8 and TRBJ2-2): EAGVTQSPTHLIKTRGQQATLRCSPISGHTSVYWYQQALGLGLQFLLWYDEGEERNRGNFPPRFSGRQFPNYSSELNVNALELEDSALYLCASIPTNREVTGELFFGEGSRLTVL.

This chain joins TRBV15 and TRBJ2-5; D is unclear. The CDR3 spans 13 residues. The germline V and J ends were trimmed by 1 base and 1 base, with 4 bases remaining between them. Germline values: CDR1 LNHNV, CDR2 YYDKDF (reference sequence). The CDR3 here is CATSRVLQETQYF. The CDR3 DNA follows: TGTGCCACCAGCAGAGTTCTCCAAGAGACCCAGTACTTC.

The gene calls are TRBV27 and TRBJ2-7, with TRBD1 as a possible D gene (6 bases). V lost 6 bases to trimming and J lost 2 bases, with 17 bases between them. In germline, CDR1 is MNHEY, CDR2 SMNVEV (reference sequence). CDR3 length: 15 amino acids. The CDR3 sequence: CASSFQGFGAYEQYF. The CDR3 DNA reads TGTGCCAGCAGCTTCCAGGGGTTTGGGGCCTACGAGCAGTACTTC.

This chain uses TRBV5-6 with TRBJ1-5; 7 positions agree with TRBD1. CDR3 length equals 14 residues. CDR1 SGHDT and CDR2 YYEEEE come from the germline V gene. The V gene end was trimmed by 1 base and the J gene end by 7 bases; junction bases not matched to a gene: 5. The CDR3 region is CASSLMGGQQPQHF. The CDR3, as DNA: TGTGCCAGCAGCTTGATGGGGGGACAGCAGCCCCAGCATTTT. Drawing the rest from reference TRBV5-6 and TRBJ1-5, the complete variable domain is DAGVTQSPTHLIKTRGQQVTLRCSPKSGHDTVSWYQQALGQGPQFIFQYYEEEERQRGNFPDRFSGHQFPNYSSELNVNALLLGDSALYLCASSLMGGQQPQHFGDGTRLSIL.

V is TRBV19 and J is TRBJ2-5, with D unresolved. V dropped 5 bases and J dropped 5 bases, with 9 bases sitting between them. The CDR3 loop spans 12 amino acids. Germline V gives CDR1 LNHDA, CDR2 SQIVND (reference sequence). CDR3 residues: CASSGEAETQYF. As DNA, the CDR3 is TGTGCCAGTAGTGGGGAAGCGGAGACCCAGTACTTC.

The chain is built from TRBV5-4 and TRBJ1-1, with D hard to call. Germline loops: CDR1 SGHNT, CDR2 YYREEE (reference sequence). V lost 4 bases and J 1 base, leaving 8 bases between the germline ends. The CDR3 extends over 13 amino acids. The CDR3 here is CASSQAPNTEAFF. The CDR3 DNA sequence: TGTGCCAGCAGCCAAGCCCCGAACACTGAAGCTTTCTTT.

The gene calls are TRBV29-1 and TRBJ2-1; D is ambiguous. CDR1 is SQVTM and CDR2 is ANQGSEA in the germline V gene. CDR3 length equals 12 residues. V was shortened by 5 bases and J by 8 bases, with 13 bases between the two germline ends. The CDR3 protein is CSVPPTAHEQFF. In DNA form, the CDR3 reads TGCAGCGTTCCCCCTACCGCGCATGAGCAGTTCTTC.